A single sample gave rise to the 2 T cell receptor beta chains below, sequenced in a study of pediatric ulcerative colitis. The assay was immunoSEQ multiplex PCR, and TCRdb's table has in-frame clones only and misses some. The data contain tens of thousands of clones, 80% to 90% of them seen just once; the ten biggest clones take up 0.9% to 1.2%. One to two pinch biopsies were taken from the rectum during colonoscopy. Sequencing was carried out using gut tissue. The receptor source for this set is a boy between 10 and 17 years old with mild ulcerative colitis.

In its sample, this clone was seen once. J is TRBJ1-2 and V is TRBV2; TRBD1 might be the D (5 bases). There are 13 residues in the CDR3. The V end lost 3 bases, the J end lost 4 bases, and 9 bases lay between the germline ends. Germline V gives CDR1 SNHLY, CDR2 FYNNEI. The CDR3 reads CASSEGGIYGYTF. CDR3 DNA: TGTGCCAGCAGTGAGGGGGGAATCTATGGCTACACCTTC.

V and J are TRBV30 and TRBJ2-7, with D unclear. Trimming removed 0 bases from V and 0 bases from J, with 3 bases in between. This CDR3 contains 12 residues. Germline V gene lookup returns CDR1 GTSNPN and CDR2 SVGIG (reference sequence). CDR3 loop: CAWSVPSYEQYF. DNA of the CDR3: TGTGCCTGGAGTGTACCCTCCTACGAGCAGTACTTC. Looking up the rest from reference TRBV30 and TRBJ2-7 gives the full variable domain: SQTIHQWPATLVQPVGSPLSLECTVEGTSNPNLYWYRQAAGRGLQLLFYSVGIGQISSEVPQNLSASRPQDRQFILSSKKLLLSDSGFYLCAWSVPSYEQYFGPGTRLTVT.